One sample yielded the 8 T cell receptor beta chains listed below, sequenced in a study of blood T cell repertoires in COVID-19. Profiling relied on immunoSEQ multiplex PCR, and the TCRdb table lists in-frame clones only, not all of them. The profile shows fewer than 700,000 clones, roughly nine tenths of them singletons. Sequencing was carried out using peripheral blood. All receptors come from a woman between 50 and 59 years old with COVID-19, enrolled during active disease.

The CDR3 here is CASSEAYGTGVWYTF. The CDR3 DNA reads as TGTGCCAGCAGTGAGGCTTATGGGACAGGGGTATGGTACACCTTC. The chain combines TRBV2 with TRBJ1-2; TRBD1 matches at 10 bases. Trimming cost V 3 bases and J 11 bases; bases outside gene matches: 12. There are 15 residues in the CDR3. Per germline, CDR1 SNHLY and CDR2 FYNNEI.

The rearrangement uses TRBV2 and TRBJ2-7; 8 bases are a match to TRBD1. The V and J ends lost 8 bases and 3 bases, in that order; junction bases with no gene match: 6. Germline loops: CDR1 SNHLY, CDR2 FYNNEI. CDR3 size: 13 residues. CDR3 protein: CASLTGVLYEQYF. As DNA, the CDR3 is TGTGCCAGCCTGACAGGGGTACTCTACGAGCAGTACTTC.

This clone was seen just once. The J gene is TRBJ2-7, the V gene TRBV7-9; 10 nucleotides line up with TRBD2. The V and J ends lost 5 bases and 4 bases, in that order; junction bases with no gene match: 17. The CDR3 consists of 18 residues. Germline V lookup: CDR1 SEHNR, CDR2 FQNEAQ (reference sequence). As DNA, the CDR3 is TGTGCCAGCAGCCCCCGGGCCGGCCCGGGACTAGCGCCTTACGAGCAGTACTTC. Protein: CASSPRAGPGLAPYEQYF. Supplemented by reference TRBV7-9 and TRBJ2-7, the full variable domain reads DTGVSQNPRHKITKRGQNVTFRCDPISEHNRLYWYRQTLGQGPEFLTYFQNEAQLEKSRLLSDRFSAERPKGSFSTLEIQRTEQGDSAMYLCASSPRAGPGLAPYEQYFGPGTRLTVT.

The V call is TRBV4-1, the J call TRBJ2-2; the D gene is possibly TRBD1 (6 bases). Germline values: CDR1 MGHRA, CDR2 YSYEKL. This CDR3 spans 13 amino acids. The V gene lost 5 bases and the J gene lost 4 bases, with 8 bases spanning the gap. CDR3 coding DNA: TGCGCCAGCAGCGGGGGCATCACCGGGGAGCTGTTTTTT. It translates to CASSGGITGELFF.

The chain links TRBV5-4 to TRBJ1-2, with D possibly TRBD1 on 5 matching bases. This CDR3 spans 16 amino acids. V dropped 6 bases and J dropped 6 bases, with 24 bases sitting between them. Germline V lookup: CDR1 SGHNT, CDR2 YYREEE (reference sequence). The CDR3 DNA reads as TGTGCCAGCACCGTGGGGAGTTCCGGGGGGTTGGATGGCTACACCTTC. Its translation: CASTVGSSGGLDGYTF.

This chain links TRBV7-9 with TRBJ2-2; D unresolved. Trimming stripped 2 bases from V and 7 bases from J, with 11 bases between. The CDR3 has 14 amino acids. Germline CDR1 SEHNR, CDR2 FQNEAQ (reference sequence). CDR3 sequence (DNA): TGTGCCAGCAGCTTAACTGCCGGTATCGGGGAGCTGTTTTTT. Amino acid sequence: CASSLTAGIGELFF.

The chain joins TRBV6-5 to TRBJ1-4, with unresolved D. The CDR3 is 14 residues long. In germline, CDR1 is MNHEY, CDR2 SVGAGI. V was cut by 6 bases and J by 0 bases, with 8 bases left in between. The CDR3 DNA reads TGTGCCAGCAGAGAGGGCGCAACTAATGAAAAACTGTTTTTT. Protein: CASREGATNEKLFF.

The rearrangement joins TRBV5-1 to TRBJ2-5, with 10 bases matching TRBD2. The trim removed 4 bases at V and 5 bases at J, leaving 11 bases unmatched. The germline CDR1 and CDR2 sequences are SGHRS and YFSETQ. CDR3 length: 16 residues. As DNA, the CDR3 is TGCGCCAGCAGCCCTCTAGCGGGGGCGGGAAGCGAGACCCAGTACTTC. Protein: CASSPLAGAGSETQYF.